The following is a T cell receptor (beta chain) sequence with its context. What it binds is not known. The method was immunoSEQ multiplex PCR; TCRdb's version includes in-frame clones alone and lacks a portion of them. Of roughly 6,000 clones in the sample, less than 65% were seen once. The data originate from a study of neoadjuvant nivolumab and ipilimumab in lung cancer. Study-level findings and limits: From pretherapy to surgery, tumor richness and clonality rose with dual therapy.

From germline, CDR1 is SEHNR and CDR2 FQNEAQ (reference sequence). The J segment lost 1 base and the V segment lost 2 bases, leaving 6 bases of the junction unmatched. This CDR3 is built from 16 residues. This clonotype originated in an adult with non-small cell lung cancer. This rearrangement joins TRBV7-9 to TRBJ1-1, with 8 bases lining up with TRBD1. Sample: tumor tissue, taken after neoadjuvant nivolumab, alone or with ipilimumab, at or shortly before surgery. The CDR3 region has the DNA TGTGCCAGCAGCTTAAAAACAGGGGGATGGAACACTGAAGCTTTCTTT. This sequence encodes CASSLKTGGWNTEAFF.